This TCR beta chain emerged from a study of spatial heterogeneity in lung cancer. TCRdb fed the 5' RACE reads into MiXCR, producing one record per CDR3 protein. Here the sample spans around 75,000 distinct CDR3 sequences, 13% being singletons. This clonotype occurred a few times. CDR3 size: 13 residues. The J segment lost 5 bases and the V segment lost 1 base, leaving 0 bases of the junction unmatched. Germline V gene data show CDR1 as LGHNA and CDR2 as YNFKEQ. Time point denoted: sample taken at primary tumor resection. Researchers sequenced whole RNA taken from tumor, nontumor lung or frozen PBMC without sorting. The cohort: approximately 74 early-stage, untreated non-small cell lung cancer patients.

The sample in question was PBMCs, obtained at surgery. This TCR was sampled from a male donor with early-stage non-small cell lung cancer. V usage is TRBV4-2 and J usage is TRBJ2-5; 8 bases fit TRBD1. Written as DNA, the CDR3 is TGTGCCAGCAGCCAAGGACAGGGGGAGACCCAGTACTTC. It specifies CASSQGQGETQYF.